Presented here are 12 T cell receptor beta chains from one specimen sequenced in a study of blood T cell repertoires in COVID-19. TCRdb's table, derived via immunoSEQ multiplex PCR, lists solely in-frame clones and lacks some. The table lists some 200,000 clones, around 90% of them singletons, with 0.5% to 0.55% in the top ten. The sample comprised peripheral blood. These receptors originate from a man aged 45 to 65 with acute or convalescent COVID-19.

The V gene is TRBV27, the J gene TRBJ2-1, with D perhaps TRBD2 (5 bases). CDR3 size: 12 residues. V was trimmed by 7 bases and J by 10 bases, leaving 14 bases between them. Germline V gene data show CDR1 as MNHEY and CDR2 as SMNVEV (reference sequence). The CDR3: CASKDQGREQFF. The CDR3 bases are TGTGCCAGCAAGGACCAAGGGAGAGAGCAGTTCTTC.

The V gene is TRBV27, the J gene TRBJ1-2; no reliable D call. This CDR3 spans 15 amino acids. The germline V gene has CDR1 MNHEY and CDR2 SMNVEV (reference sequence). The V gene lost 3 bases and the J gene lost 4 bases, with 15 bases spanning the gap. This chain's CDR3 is CASSFYPPQPYGYTF. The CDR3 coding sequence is TGTGCCAGCAGTTTCTACCCCCCACAGCCCTATGGCTACACCTTC.

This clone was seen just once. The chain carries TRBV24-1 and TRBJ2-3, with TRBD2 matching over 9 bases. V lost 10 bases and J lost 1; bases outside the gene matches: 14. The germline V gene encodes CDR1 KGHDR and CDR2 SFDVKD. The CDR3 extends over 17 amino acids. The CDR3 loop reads CATSQPGTSPRTDTQYF. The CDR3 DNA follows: TGTGCCACTAGTCAGCCGGGGACTAGCCCTCGCACAGATACGCAGTATTTT.

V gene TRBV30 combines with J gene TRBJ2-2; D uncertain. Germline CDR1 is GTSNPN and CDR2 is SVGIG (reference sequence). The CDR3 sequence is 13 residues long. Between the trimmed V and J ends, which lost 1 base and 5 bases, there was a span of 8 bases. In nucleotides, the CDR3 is TGTGCCTGGAGTGGATCCGGGACCGGGGAGCTGTTTTTT. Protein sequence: CAWSGSGTGELFF.

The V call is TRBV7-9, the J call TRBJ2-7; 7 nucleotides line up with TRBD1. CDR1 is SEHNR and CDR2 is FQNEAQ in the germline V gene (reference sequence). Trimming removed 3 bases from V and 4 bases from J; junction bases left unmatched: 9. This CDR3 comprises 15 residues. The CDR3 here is CASSLGAGGWYEQYV. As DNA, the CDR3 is TGTGCCAGCAGCTTGGGAGCAGGGGGATGGTACGAGCAGTACGTC.

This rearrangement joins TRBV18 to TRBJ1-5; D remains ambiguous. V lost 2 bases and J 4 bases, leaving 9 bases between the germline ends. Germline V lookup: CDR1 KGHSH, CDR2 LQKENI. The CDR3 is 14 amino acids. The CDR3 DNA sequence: TGTGCCAGCTCACCAGCGGCACTAAATCAGCCCCAGCATTTT. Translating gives CASSPAALNQPQHF.

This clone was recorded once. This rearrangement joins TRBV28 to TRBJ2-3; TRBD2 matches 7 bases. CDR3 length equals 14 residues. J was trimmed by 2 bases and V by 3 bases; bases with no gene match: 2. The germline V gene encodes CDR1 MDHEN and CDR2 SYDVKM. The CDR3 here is CASSLGGSTDTQYF. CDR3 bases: TGTGCCAGCAGTTTGGGAGGGTCCACAGATACGCAGTATTTT.

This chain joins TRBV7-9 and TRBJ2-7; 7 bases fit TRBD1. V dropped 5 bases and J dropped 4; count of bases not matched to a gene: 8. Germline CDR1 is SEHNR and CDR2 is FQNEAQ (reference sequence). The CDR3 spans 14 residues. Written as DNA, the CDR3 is TGTGCCAGCAGCCTCGGGACAGCAATTTACGAGCAGTACGTC. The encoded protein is CASSLGTAIYEQYV.

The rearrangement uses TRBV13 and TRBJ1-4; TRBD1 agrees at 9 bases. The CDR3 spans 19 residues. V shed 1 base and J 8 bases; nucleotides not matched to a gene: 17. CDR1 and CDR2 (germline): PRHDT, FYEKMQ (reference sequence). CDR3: CASSLAGYGPRDRDEKLFF. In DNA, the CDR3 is TGTGCCAGCAGCTTAGCTGGGTATGGACCCCGGGACAGGGACGAAAAACTGTTTTTT.

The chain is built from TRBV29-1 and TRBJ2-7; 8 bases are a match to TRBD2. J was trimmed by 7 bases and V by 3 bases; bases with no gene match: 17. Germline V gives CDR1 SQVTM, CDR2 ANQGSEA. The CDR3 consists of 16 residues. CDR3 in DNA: TGCAGCGTTGAGAGCGGGAGCGGGGGCAGAGTGGGTGAGCAGTACTTC. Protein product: CSVESGSGGRVGEQYF.

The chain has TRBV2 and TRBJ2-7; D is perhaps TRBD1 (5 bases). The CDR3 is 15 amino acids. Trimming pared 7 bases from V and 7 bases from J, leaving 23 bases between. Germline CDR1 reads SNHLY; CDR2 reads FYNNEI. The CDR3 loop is CASTIGSPGFREQYV. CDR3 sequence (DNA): TGTGCCAGCACCATCGGGTCCCCAGGGTTTCGGGAGCAGTACGTC.

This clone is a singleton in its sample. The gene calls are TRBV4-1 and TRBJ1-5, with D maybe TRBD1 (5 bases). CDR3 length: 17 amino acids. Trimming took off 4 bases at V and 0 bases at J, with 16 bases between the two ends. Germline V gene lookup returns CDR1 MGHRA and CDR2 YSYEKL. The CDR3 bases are TGCGCCAGCAGCCGCCTTGGGGGGAATTTTAGCAATCAGCCCCAGCATTTT. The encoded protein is CASSRLGGNFSNQPQHF.